The following is a T cell receptor (beta chain) sequence with its context. Its antigen is as yet unknown. V was pared by 0 bases and J by 2 bases, with 7 bases of the junction left unmatched. Germline V lookup: CDR1 MNHEY, CDR2 SVGAGI. CDR3 length: 16 amino acids. These data originate in a study of cytomegalovirus exposure and HLA in healthy donors. Study-wide results and limits: An observed cluster of highly shared sequence variants was recorded as a likely sequencing artifact. In vitro checks showed that three CMV-associated chains really do target CMV antigens. Some V segments, TRBV6-2 and TRBV6-3 among them, were indistinguishable and were therefore excluded. At a 0.05 false discovery rate, a later analysis found roughly 17,000 TCR beta sequences to be associated with HLA alleles.

The primer mix had 60 Vbeta and 13 Jbeta primers. Profiled with immunoSEQ multiplex PCR; TCRdb holds only in-frame clones, not every one. The sample has around 170,000 clones, 82% seen once. The J gene is TRBJ2-7, the V gene TRBV6-5; TRBD2 matches 7 bases. This TCR came from a woman under 30 in good health and CMV-seronegative. The sample comprised PBMCs. For the CDR3, the DNA is TGTGCCAGCAGTTACTCTCAGGGCGGGGGAGCCTACGAGCAGTACTTC. This gives the protein CASSYSQGGGAYEQYF.